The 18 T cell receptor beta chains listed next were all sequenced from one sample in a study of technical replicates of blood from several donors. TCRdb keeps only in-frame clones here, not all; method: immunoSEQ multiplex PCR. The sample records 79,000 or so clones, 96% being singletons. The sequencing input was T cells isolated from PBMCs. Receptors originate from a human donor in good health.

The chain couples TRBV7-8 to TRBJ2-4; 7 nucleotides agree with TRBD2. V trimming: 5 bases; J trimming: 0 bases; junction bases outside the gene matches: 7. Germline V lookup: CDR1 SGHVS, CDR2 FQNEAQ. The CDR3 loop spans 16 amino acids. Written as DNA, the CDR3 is TGTGCCAGCAGCCCCGCGGGGGTATTAGCCAAAAACATTCAGTACTTC. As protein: CASSPAGVLAKNIQYF. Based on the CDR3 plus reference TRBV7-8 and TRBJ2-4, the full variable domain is GAGVSQSPRYKVAKRGQDVALRCDPISGHVSLFWYQQALGQGPEFLTYFQNEAQLDKSGLPSDRFFAERPEGSVSTLKIQRTQQEDSAVYLCASSPAGVLAKNIQYFGAGTRLSVL.

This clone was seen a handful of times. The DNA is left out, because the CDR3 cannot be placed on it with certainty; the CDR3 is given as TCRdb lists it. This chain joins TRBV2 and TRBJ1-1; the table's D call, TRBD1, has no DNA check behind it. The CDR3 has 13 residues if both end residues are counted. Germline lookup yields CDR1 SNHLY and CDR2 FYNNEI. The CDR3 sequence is CASSAVGQGATFF.

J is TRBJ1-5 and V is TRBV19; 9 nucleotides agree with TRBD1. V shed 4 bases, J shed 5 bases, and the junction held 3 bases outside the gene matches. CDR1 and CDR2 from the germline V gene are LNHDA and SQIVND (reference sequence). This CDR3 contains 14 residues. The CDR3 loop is CASSTTGGYQPQHF. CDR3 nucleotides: TGTGCCAGTAGTACAACAGGGGGCTATCAGCCCCAGCATTTT.

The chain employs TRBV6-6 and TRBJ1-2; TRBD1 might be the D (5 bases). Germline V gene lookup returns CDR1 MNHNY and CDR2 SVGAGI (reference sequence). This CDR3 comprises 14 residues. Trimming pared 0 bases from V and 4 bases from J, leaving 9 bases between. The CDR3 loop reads CASSYSPDSYGYTF. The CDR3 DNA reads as TGTGCCAGCAGTTACTCTCCCGACAGCTATGGCTACACCTTC.

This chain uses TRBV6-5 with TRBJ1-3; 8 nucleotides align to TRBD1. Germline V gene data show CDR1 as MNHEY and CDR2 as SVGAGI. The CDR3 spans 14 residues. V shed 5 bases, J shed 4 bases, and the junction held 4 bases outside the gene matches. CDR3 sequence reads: CASSITGGGNTIYF. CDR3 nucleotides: TGTGCCAGCAGTATCACAGGGGGGGGAAACACCATATATTTT.

The DNA of the CDR3 is TGTGCCAGCAGCGTAGGGGGGAGGGCCTACGAGCAGTACTTC. It specifies CASSVGGRAYEQYF. V and J are TRBV9 and TRBJ2-7, with 7 bases fitting TRBD2. Germline V gene lookup returns CDR1 SGDLS and CDR2 YYNGEE. V shed 0 bases and J 2 bases; nucleotides not matched to a gene: 2. The CDR3 extends over 14 amino acids.

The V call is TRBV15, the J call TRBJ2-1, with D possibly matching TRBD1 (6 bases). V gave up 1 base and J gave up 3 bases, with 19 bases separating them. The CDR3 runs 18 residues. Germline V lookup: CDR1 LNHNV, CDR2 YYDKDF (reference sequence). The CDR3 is CATSRGDPGTGSYNEQFF. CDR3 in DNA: TGTGCCACCAGCAGAGGGGATCCGGGAACAGGGAGCTACAATGAGCAGTTCTTC. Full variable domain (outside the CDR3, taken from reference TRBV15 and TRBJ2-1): DAMVIQNPRYQVTQFGKPVTLSCSQTLNHNVMYWYQQKSSQAPKLLFHYYDKDFNNEADTPDNFQSRRPNTSFCFLDIRSPGLGDTAMYLCATSRGDPGTGSYNEQFFGPGTRLTVL.

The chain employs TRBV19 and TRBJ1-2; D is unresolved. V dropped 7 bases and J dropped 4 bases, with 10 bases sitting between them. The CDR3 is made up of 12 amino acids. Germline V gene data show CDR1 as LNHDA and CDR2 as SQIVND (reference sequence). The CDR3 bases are TGTGCCAGTAAGACACCCGTCTATGGCTACACCTTC. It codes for CASKTPVYGYTF.

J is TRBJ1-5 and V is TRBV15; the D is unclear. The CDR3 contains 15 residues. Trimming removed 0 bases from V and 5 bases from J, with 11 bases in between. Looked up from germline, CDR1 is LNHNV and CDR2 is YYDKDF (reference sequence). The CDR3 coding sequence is TGTGCCACCAGCAGAGATTTAACAGCGGATCAGCCCCAGCATTTT. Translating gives CATSRDLTADQPQHF.

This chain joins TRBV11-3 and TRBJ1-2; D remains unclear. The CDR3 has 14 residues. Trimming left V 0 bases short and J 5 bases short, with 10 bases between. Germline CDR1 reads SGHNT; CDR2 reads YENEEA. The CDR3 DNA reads TGTGCCAGCAGCTTAGATCAAAGAGAATATGGCTACACCTTC. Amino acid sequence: CASSLDQREYGYTF.

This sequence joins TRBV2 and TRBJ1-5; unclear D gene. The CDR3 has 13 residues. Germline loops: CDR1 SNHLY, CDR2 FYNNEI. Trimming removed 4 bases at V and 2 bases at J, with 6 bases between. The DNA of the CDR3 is TGTGCCAGCAGTGCAGAGGGCAATCAGCCCCAGCATTTT. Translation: CASSAEGNQPQHF.

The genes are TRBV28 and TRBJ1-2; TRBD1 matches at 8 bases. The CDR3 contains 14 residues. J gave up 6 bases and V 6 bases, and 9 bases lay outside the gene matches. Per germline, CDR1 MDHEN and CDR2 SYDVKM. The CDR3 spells CASRPTGEYNGYTF. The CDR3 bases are TGTGCCAGCAGGCCGACAGGGGAGTATAATGGCTACACCTTC.

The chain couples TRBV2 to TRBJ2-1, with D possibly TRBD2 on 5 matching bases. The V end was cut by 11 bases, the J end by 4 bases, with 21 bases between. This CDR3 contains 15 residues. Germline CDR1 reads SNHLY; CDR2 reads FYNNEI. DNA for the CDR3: TGTGCCCGACGAGCTAGCCAGGTGCCATACAATGAGCAGTTCTTC. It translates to CARRASQVPYNEQFF.

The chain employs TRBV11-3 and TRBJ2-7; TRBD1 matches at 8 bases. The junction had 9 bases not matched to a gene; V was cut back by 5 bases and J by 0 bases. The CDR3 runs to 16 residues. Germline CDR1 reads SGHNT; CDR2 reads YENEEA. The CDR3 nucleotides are TGTGCCAGCAGCCGAAAACAGGGGGTCCTCTCCTACGAGCAGTACTTC. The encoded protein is CASSRKQGVLSYEQYF.

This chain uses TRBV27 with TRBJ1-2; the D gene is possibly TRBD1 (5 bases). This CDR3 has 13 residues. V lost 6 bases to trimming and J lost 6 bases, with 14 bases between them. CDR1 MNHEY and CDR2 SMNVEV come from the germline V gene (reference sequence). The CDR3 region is CASSPGLPHGYTF. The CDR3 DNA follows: TGTGCCAGCAGCCCGGGACTGCCCCATGGCTACACCTTC.

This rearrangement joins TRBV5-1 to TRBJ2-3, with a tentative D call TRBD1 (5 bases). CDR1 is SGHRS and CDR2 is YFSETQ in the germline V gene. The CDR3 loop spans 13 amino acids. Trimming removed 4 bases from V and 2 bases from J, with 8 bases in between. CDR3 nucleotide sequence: TGCGCCAGCAGCCGACAGTCCACAGATACGCAGTATTTT. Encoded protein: CASSRQSTDTQYF.

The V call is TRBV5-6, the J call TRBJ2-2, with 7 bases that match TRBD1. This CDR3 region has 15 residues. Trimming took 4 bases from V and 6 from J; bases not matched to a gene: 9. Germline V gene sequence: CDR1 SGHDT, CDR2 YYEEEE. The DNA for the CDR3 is TGTGCCAGCAGCCGATTACAGGGGAAGGCCGGGGAGCTGTTTTTT. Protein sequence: CASSRLQGKAGELFF.

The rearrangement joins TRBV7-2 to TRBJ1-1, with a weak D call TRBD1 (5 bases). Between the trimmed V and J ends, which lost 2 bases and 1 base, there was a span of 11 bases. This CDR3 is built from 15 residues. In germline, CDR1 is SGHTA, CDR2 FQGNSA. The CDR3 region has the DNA TGTGCCAGCAGCTTAAGGTCGGGGGGGAACACTGAAGCTTTCTTT. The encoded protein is CASSLRSGGNTEAFF.